This T cell receptor (beta chain) was retrieved from a study of fetal regulatory T cell absence and autoimmunity. Here immunoSEQ multiplex PCR was the method, and the copy in TCRdb shows in-frame clones only, minus some. This sample yields 85,000 to 100,000 clones, of which about three quarters are seen a single time; roughly 2% belongs to the top ten. There are 19 residues in the CDR3. The J segment lost 5 bases and the V segment lost 1 base, leaving 16 bases of the junction unmatched. In germline, CDR1 is LGHNA, CDR2 YNFKEQ. The rearrangement links TRBV4-2 to TRBJ2-5, with 10 bases fitting TRBD2. The sequenced sample consisted of pancreas tissue. This clonotype originated in a male donor with IPEX syndrome. The CDR3 DNA follows: TGTGCCAGCAGCCAAGGAGTGGGGCTAGCGGGAGTTTTGGAGGAGACCCAGTACTTC. Amino acids: CASSQGVGLAGVLEETQYF.